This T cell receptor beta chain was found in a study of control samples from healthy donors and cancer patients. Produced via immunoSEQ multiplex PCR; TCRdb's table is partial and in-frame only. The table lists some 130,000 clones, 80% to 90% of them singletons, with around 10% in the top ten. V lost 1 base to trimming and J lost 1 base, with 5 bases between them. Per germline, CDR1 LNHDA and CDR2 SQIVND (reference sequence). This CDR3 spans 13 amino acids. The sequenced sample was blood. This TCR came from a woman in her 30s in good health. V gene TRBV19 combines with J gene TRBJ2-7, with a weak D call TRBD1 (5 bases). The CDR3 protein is CASSIGQSYEQYF. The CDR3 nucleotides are TGTGCCAGTAGTATAGGACAGTCCTACGAGCAGTACTTC. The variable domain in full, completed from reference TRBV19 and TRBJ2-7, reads DGGITQSPKYLFRKEGQNVTLSCEQNLNHDAMYWYRQDPGQGLRLIYYSQIVNDFQKGDIAEGYSVSREKKESFPLTVTSAQKNPTAFYLCASSIGQSYEQYFGPGTRLTVT.